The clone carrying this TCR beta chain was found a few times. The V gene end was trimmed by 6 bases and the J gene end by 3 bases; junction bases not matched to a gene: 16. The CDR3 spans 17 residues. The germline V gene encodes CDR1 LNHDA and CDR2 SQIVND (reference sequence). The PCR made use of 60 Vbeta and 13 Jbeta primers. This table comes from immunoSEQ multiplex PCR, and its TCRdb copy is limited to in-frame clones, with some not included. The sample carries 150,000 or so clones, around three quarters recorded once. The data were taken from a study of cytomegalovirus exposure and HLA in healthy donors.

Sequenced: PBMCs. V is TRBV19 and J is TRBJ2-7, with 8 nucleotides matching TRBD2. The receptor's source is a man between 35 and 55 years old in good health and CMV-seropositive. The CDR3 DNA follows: TGTGCCAGTAGGGATCTGGCGGGAGGATCTCCTCACTACGAGCAGTACTTC. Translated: CASRDLAGGSPHYEQYF.